This T cell receptor (beta chain) was found in a study of T cells after yellow fever vaccination. TCRdb reprocessed the 5' RACE reads via MiXCR and lists one record per CDR3 protein. The sample contains about 300,000 distinct CDR3 sequences, around 9.3% of which appear only once. Germline CDR1 is SGHTA and CDR2 is FQGNSA. V gave up 3 bases and J gave up 10 bases; unmatched junction bases: 7. This CDR3 has 14 amino acids. This clonotype was sampled from a man younger than 35 who received the YFV17D yellow fever vaccine. The sequencing here drew on CD4+ T cells sorted from PBMCs, taken 5 days after the yellow fever booster vaccination. The gene calls are TRBV7-2 and TRBJ2-1, with 9 bases matching TRBD2. CDR3 DNA: TGTGCCAGCAGCTTCGGCGGGGGGGCGAGGGAGCAGTTCTTC. This translates into CASSFGGGAREQFF.